This TCR beta chain appears in the sequencing data of a study of PD-L1 blockade in urothelial cancer. Overall study: The patients had undergone anywhere from 0 to 3 prior chemotherapy regimens.

Sequencing used immunoSEQ multiplex PCR; TCRdb keeps in-frame clones, though not all of them. The table records around 45,000 clones, 88% of them present only once. The germline CDR1 and CDR2 sequences are MGHRA and YSYEKL. V was pared by 2 bases and J by 1 base, with 1 base of the junction left unmatched. The CDR3 runs to 15 residues. The diagnosis in patients was locally advanced or metastatic urothelial carcinoma. The sample consisted of PBMCs, taken around atezolizumab (anti-PD-L1) treatment. The chain links TRBV4-1 to TRBJ1-1, with TRBD1 matching 10 bases. This receptor was identified in a woman aged 55-70 years with urothelial cancer. The CDR3 coding sequence is TGCGCCAGCAGCCAACGGGACAGGGGGAACACTGAAGCTTTCTTT. It encodes CASSQRDRGNTEAFF.